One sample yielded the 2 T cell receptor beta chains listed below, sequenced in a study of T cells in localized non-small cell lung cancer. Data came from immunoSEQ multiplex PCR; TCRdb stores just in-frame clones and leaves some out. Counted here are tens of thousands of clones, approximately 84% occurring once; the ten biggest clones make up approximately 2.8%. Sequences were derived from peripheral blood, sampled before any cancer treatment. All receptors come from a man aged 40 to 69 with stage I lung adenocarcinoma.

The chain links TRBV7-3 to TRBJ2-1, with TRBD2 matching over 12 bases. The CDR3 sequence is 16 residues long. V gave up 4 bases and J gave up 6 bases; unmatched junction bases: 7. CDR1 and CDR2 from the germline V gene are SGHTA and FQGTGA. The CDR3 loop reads CASSSLAGGRINEQFF. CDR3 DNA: TGTGCCAGCAGCTCCCTAGCGGGGGGGCGCATCAATGAGCAGTTCTTC.

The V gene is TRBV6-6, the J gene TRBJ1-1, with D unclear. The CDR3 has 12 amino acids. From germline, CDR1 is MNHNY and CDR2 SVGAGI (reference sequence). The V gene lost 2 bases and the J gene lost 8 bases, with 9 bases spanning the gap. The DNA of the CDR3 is TGTGCCAGCAGTTACCAGGTTAGAGAAGCTTTCTTT. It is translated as CASSYQVREAFF.